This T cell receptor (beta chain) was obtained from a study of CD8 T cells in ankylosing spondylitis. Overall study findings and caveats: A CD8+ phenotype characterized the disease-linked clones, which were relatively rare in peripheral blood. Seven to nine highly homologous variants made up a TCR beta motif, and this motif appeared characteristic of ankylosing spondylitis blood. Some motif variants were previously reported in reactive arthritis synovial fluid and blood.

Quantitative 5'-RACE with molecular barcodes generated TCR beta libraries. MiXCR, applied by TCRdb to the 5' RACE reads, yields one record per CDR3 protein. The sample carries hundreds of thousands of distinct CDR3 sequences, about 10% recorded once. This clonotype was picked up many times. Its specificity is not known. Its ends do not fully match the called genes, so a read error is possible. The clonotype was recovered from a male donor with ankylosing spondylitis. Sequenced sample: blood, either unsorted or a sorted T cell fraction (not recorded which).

The CDR3 is CASSLGGTASYEQYF. The CDR3 coding sequence is TGTGCCAGCAGCTTGGGAGGGACAGCTTCCTACGAGCAGTACTTC. The chain has TRBV5-1 and TRBJ2-7; D possibly matches TRBD1 or TRBD2 (7 bases each). In germline, CDR1 is SGHRS, CDR2 YFSETQ. The CDR3 length is 15 residues.